These T cell receptor beta chains were read from a single sample in a study of lymphopenia after photon versus proton radiotherapy. Assay used: immunoSEQ multiplex PCR; TCRdb lists only in-frame clones, some missing. Of 15,000 to 20,000 clones in the sample, 86% are singletons; the top ten hold 11%. Sequenced material: peripheral blood, taken from a patient treated with proton-based radiotherapy. These receptors came from a man in his 70s with pancreatic cancer. CDR3s include the opening cysteine and the closing phenylalanine or tryptophan. Each record gives: CDR3 DNA, CDR3 protein, clone size, V gene, J gene, D gene. D genes are given only for firm matches. Clone size, where shown, is once, few, many, or a class for clones that have expanded.

CDR3nt: TGCGCCAGCAGCTTGGCCGGTTTTTGGGAGACCCAGTACTTC
CDR3aa: CASSLAGFWETQYF
abundance: once
v_gene: TRBV5-1
j_gene: TRBJ2-5
d_gene: -

CDR3nt: TGTGCCAGCAGCGTAAATCCAACTAATGAAAAACTGTTTTTT
CDR3aa: CASSVNPTNEKLFF
abundance: once
v_gene: TRBV9
j_gene: TRBJ1-4
d_gene: -

CDR3nt: TGCGCCAGCAGCCAGGATGCGCAGGGGGCAGGTCAGCCCCAGCATTTT
CDR3aa: CASSQDAQGAGQPQHF
abundance: -
v_gene: TRBV4-1
j_gene: TRBJ1-5
d_gene: TRBD1

CDR3nt: TGTGCCAGCAGCTTAGAAGGGACTAGGAACAATGAGCAGTTCTTC
CDR3aa: CASSLEGTRNNEQFF
abundance: -
v_gene: TRBV7-2
j_gene: TRBJ2-1
d_gene: TRBD2

CDR3nt: TGTGCCAGCTCACCTGAATGGGGAGGGAACACCGGGGAGCTGTTTTTT
CDR3aa: CASSPEWGGNTGELFF
abundance: -
v_gene: TRBV18
j_gene: TRBJ2-2
d_gene: -

CDR3nt: TGTGCCAGCAGCTTGGGTTACGAGCAGTACTTC
CDR3aa: CASSLGYEQYF
abundance: -
v_gene: TRBV5-8
j_gene: TRBJ2-7
d_gene: -

CDR3nt: TGTGCTAGTGGGGACGGTGTTCCGGATACGCAGTATTTT
CDR3aa: CASGDGVPDTQYF
abundance: -
v_gene: TRBV12-5
j_gene: TRBJ2-3
d_gene: -

CDR3nt: TGCGCCAGCAGCTTGTGGGGTGGGAACACTGAAGCTTTCTTT
CDR3aa: CASSLWGGNTEAFF
abundance: -
v_gene: TRBV5-1
j_gene: TRBJ1-1
d_gene: -

CDR3nt: TGTGCCACCCGAGCGGGAGGAAATGAGCAGTTCTTC
CDR3aa: CATRAGGNEQFF
abundance: -
v_gene: TRBV6-6
j_gene: TRBJ2-1
d_gene: TRBD2

CDR3nt: TGTGCCAGCCGAATAGCGGGGGGCACGGGGAATGAGCAGTTCTTC
CDR3aa: CASRIAGGTGNEQFF
abundance: -
v_gene: TRBV6-1
j_gene: TRBJ2-1
d_gene: TRBD2

CDR3nt: TGCAGCGGAACTAGCGGGGGACTCTACGAGCAGTACTTC
CDR3aa: CSGTSGGLYEQYF
abundance: -
v_gene: TRBV29-1
j_gene: TRBJ2-7
d_gene: TRBD2

CDR3nt: TGCGCCAGCAGCTTGGGACAGGGCGATAACTATGGCTACACCTTC
CDR3aa: CASSLGQGDNYGYTF
abundance: once
v_gene: TRBV5-1
j_gene: TRBJ1-2
d_gene: TRBD1

CDR3nt: TGTGCCAGCAGCTTAACAGGGGGCGGTGAAAAACTGTTTTTT
CDR3aa: CASSLTGGGEKLFF
abundance: few
v_gene: TRBV7-6
j_gene: TRBJ1-4
d_gene: TRBD1

CDR3nt: TGCAGCGTTGAAACGGGGGGGACCCAGTACTTC
CDR3aa: CSVETGGTQYF
abundance: -
v_gene: TRBV29-1
j_gene: TRBJ2-5
d_gene: TRBD2

CDR3nt: TGTGCCAGCAGTTTATCTTCCCCCACAGATACGCAGTATTTT
CDR3aa: CASSLSSPTDTQYF
abundance: -
v_gene: TRBV27
j_gene: TRBJ2-3
d_gene: -

CDR3nt: TGTGCCAGTAGTCCCCAGACAGGAAACTATGGCTACACCTTC
CDR3aa: CASSPQTGNYGYTF
abundance: few
v_gene: TRBV19
j_gene: TRBJ1-2
d_gene: -

CDR3nt: TGTGCCAGCAGCCTTCGACAGGGACGGATCGATGAGCAGTTCTTC
CDR3aa: CASSLRQGRIDEQFF
abundance: -
v_gene: TRBV7-3
j_gene: TRBJ2-1
d_gene: TRBD1

CDR3nt: TGTGCCAGCAGCTTAACTGGGACCAGCAATCAGCCCCAGCATTTT
CDR3aa: CASSLTGTSNQPQHF
abundance: once
v_gene: TRBV11-2
j_gene: TRBJ1-5
d_gene: -

CDR3nt: TGTGCCAGCAGTTTACAAACAGGGAACACCGGGGAGCTGTTTTTT
CDR3aa: CASSLQTGNTGELFF
abundance: -
v_gene: TRBV27
j_gene: TRBJ2-2
d_gene: -

CDR3nt: TGTGCCAGCAGTGAAAACAGGGGAAGGAGCAATCAGCCCCAGCATTTT
CDR3aa: CASSENRGRSNQPQHF
abundance: -
v_gene: TRBV6-1
j_gene: TRBJ1-5
d_gene: TRBD1